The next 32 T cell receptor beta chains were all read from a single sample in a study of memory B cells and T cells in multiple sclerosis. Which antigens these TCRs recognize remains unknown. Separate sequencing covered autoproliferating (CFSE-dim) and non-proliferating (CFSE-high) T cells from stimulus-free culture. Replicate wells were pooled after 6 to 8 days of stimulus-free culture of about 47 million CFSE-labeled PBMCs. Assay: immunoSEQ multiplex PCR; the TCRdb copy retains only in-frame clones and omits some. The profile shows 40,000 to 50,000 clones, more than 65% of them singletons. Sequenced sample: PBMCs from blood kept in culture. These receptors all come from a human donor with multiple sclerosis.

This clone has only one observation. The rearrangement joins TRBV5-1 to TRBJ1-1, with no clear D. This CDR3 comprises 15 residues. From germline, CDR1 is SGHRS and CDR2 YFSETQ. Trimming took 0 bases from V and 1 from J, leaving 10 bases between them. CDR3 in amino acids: CASSLVRPGNTEAFF. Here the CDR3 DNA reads TGCGCCAGCAGCTTGGTCCGTCCGGGGAACACTGAAGCTTTCTTT.

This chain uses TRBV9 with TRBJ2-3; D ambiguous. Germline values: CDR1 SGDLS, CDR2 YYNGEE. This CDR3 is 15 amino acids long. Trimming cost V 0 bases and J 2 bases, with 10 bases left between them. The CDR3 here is CASSVDASLTDTQYF. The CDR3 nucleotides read TGTGCCAGCAGCGTAGATGCTTCGCTCACAGATACGCAGTATTTT.

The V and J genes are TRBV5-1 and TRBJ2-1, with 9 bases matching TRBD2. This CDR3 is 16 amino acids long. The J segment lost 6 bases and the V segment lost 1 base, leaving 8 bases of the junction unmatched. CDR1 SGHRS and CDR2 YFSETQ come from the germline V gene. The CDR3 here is CASSLIAGGPLNEQFF. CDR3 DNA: TGCGCCAGCAGCTTGATCGCGGGGGGGCCCCTCAATGAGCAGTTCTTC.

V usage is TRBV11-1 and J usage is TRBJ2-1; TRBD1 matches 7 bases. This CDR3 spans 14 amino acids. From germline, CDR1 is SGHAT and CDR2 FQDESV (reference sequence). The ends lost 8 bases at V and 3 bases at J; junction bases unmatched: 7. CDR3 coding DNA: TGTGCCAGCCGCTCGGGACAGAACTACAATGAGCAGTTCTTC. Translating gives CASRSGQNYNEQFF.

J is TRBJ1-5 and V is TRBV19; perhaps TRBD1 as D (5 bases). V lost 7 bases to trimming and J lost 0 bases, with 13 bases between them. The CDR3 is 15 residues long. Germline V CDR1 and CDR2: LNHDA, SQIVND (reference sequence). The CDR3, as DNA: TGTGCCAGTACCCCGACAGAGACTAGCAATCAGCCCCAGCATTTT. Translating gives CASTPTETSNQPQHF.

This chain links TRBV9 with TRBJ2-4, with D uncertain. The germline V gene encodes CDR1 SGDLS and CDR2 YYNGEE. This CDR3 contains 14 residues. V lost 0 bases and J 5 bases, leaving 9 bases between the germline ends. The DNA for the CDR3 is TGTGCCAGCAGCGTAGGAGACTGGGAAAACATTCAGTACTTC. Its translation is CASSVGDWENIQYF.

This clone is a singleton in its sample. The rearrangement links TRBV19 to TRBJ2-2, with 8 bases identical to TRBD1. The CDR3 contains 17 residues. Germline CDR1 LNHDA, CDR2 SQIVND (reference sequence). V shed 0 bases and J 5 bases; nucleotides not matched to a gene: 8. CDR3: CASSIERRQGATGELFF. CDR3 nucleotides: TGTGCCAGTAGTATAGAACGGCGGCAGGGGGCGACCGGGGAGCTGTTTTTT.

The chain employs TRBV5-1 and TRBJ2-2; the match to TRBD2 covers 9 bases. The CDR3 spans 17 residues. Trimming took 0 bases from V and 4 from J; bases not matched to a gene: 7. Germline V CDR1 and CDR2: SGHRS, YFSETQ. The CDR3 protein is CASSLDGGGARTGELFF. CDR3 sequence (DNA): TGCGCCAGCAGCTTGGATGGCGGGGGGGCCCGCACCGGGGAGCTGTTTTTT.

This CDR3 reads CASIGYNEQFF. CDR3 nucleotides: TGTGCCAGCATCGGCTACAATGAGCAGTTCTTC. The genes are TRBV2 and TRBJ2-1; unclear D gene. Trimming stripped 7 bases from V and 3 bases from J, with 4 bases between. Germline assignment: CDR1 SNHLY and CDR2 FYNNEI. The CDR3 extends over 11 amino acids.

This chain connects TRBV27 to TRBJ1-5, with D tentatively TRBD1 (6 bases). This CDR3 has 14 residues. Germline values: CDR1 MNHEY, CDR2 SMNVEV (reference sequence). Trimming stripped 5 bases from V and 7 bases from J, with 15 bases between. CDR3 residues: CASSPRGGPQPQHF. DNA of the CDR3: TGTGCCAGCAGTCCGCGCGGGGGGCCACAGCCCCAGCATTTT.

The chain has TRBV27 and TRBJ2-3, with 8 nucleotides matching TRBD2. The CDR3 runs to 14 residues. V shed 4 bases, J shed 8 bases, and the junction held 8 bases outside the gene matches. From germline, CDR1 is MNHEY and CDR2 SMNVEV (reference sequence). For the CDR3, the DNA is TGTGCCAGCAGTTCGGGACTAGAACGGGGTACGCAGTATTTT. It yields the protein CASSSGLERGTQYF.

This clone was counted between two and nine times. CDR3 sequence reads: CASSQWKGTFGTGELFF. In DNA, the CDR3 is TGTGCCAGCAGCCAATGGAAAGGGACCTTTGGCACCGGGGAGCTGTTTTTT. The V call is TRBV14, the J call TRBJ2-2, with D perhaps given as TRBD1 or TRBD2 (5 bases each). CDR3 length: 17 amino acids. Germline V CDR1 and CDR2: SGHDN, FVKESK. V lost 2 bases to trimming and J lost 4 bases, with 17 bases between them. The full variable domain, rest sourced from reference TRBV14 and TRBJ2-2, is EAGVTQFPSHSVIEKGQTVTLRCDPISGHDNLYWYRRVMGKEIKFLLHFVKESKQDESGMPNNRFLAERTGGTYSTLKVQPAELEDSGVYFCASSQWKGTFGTGELFFGEGSRLTVL.

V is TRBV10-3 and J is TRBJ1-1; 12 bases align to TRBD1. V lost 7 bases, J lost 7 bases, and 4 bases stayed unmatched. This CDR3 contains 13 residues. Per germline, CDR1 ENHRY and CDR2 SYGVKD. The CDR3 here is CAITGTGGGEAFF. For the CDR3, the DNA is TGTGCCATCACTGGGACAGGGGGCGGTGAAGCTTTCTTT.

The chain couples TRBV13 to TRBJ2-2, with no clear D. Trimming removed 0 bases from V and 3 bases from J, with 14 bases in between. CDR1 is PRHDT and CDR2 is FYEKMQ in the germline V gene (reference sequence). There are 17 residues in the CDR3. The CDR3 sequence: CASSLGPSVSDTGELFF. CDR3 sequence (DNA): TGTGCCAGCAGCTTAGGTCCTTCGGTATCGGACACCGGGGAGCTGTTTTTT.

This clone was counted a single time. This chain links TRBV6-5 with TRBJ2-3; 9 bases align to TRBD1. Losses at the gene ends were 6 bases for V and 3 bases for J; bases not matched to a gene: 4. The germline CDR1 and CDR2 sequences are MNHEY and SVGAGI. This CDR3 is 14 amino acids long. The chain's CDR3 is CASRWDRATDTQYF. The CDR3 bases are TGTGCCAGCAGATGGGACAGGGCGACAGATACGCAGTATTTT.

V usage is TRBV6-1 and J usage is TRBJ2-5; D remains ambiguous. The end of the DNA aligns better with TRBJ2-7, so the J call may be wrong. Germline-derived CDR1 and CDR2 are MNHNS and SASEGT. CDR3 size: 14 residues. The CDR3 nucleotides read TGTGCCAGCAGTGAAGCTCGGCAGGACTACGAGCAGTACTTC. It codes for CASSEARQDYEQYF.

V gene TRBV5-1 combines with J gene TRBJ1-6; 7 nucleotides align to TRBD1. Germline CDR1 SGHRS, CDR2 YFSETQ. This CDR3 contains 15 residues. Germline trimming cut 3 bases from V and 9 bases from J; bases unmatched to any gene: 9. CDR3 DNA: TGCGCCAGCAGCTACTCCGGGACAGTCACTTCACCCCTCCACTTT. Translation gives CASSYSGTVTSPLHF.

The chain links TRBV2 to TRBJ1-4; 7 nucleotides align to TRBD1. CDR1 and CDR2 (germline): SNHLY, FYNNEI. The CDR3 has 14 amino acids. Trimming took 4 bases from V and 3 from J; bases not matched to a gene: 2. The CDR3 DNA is TGTGCCAGCAGTGTACAGGGGTCTAATGAAAAACTGTTTTTT. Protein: CASSVQGSNEKLFF.

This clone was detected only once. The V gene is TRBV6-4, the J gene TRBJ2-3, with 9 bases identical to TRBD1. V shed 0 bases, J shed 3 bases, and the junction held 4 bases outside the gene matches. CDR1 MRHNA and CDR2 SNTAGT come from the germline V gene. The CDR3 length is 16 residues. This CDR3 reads CASSDSNRGRTDTQYF. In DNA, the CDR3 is TGTGCCAGCAGTGACTCGAACAGGGGGCGAACAGATACGCAGTATTTT.

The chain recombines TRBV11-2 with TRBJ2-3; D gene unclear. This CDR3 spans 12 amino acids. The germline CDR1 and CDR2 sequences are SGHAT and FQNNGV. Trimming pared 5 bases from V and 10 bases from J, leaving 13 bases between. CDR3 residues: CASSPLEGAQYF. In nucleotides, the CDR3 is TGTGCCAGCAGCCCACTGGAAGGCGCGCAGTATTTT.

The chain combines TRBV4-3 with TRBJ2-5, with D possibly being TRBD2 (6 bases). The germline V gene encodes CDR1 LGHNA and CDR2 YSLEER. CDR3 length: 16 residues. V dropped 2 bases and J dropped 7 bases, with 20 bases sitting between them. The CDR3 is CASSQNSTSPGGTQYF. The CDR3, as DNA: TGCGCCAGCAGCCAAAACTCAACGTCCCCCGGGGGGACCCAGTACTTC.

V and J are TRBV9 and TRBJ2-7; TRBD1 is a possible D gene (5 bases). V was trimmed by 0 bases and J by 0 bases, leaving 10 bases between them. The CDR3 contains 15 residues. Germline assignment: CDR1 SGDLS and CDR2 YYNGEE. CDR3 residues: CASSVGWGSSYEQYF. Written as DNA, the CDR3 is TGTGCCAGCAGCGTAGGATGGGGCAGCTCCTACGAGCAGTACTTC. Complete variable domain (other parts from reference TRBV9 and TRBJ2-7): DSGVTQTPKHLITATGQRVTLRCSPRSGDLSVYWYQQSLDQGLQFLIQYYNGEERAKGNILERFSAQQFPDLHSELNLSSLELGDSALYFCASSVGWGSSYEQYFGPGTRLTVT.

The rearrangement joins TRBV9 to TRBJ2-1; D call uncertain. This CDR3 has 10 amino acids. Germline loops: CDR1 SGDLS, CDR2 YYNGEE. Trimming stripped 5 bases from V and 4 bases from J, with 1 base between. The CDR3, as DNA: TGTGCCAGCAGATACAATGAGCAGTTCTTC. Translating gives CASRYNEQFF.

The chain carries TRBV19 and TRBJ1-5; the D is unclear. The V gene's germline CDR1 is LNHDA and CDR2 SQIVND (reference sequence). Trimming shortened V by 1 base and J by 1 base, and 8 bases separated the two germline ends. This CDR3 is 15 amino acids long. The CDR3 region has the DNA TGTGCCAGTAGTATAGTGAGCAGGAGCAATCAGCCCCAGCATTTT. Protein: CASSIVSRSNQPQHF.

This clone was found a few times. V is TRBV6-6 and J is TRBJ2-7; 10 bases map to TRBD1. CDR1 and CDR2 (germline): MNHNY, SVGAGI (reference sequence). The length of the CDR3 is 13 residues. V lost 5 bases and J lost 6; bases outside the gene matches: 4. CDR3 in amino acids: CASSGQGEGEQYF. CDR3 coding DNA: TGTGCCAGCAGTGGACAGGGGGAGGGCGAGCAGTACTTC.

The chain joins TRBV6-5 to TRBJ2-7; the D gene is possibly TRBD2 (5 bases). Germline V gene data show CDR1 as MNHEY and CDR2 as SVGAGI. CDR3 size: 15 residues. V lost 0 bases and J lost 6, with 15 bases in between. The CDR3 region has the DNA TGTGCCAGCAGTTACTCTGGTAGAGGGCCCCGCGAGCAGTACTTC. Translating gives CASSYSGRGPREQYF.

DNA of the CDR3: TGTGCCAGCAGCTTAGGGGGAGTAGCTGAAGCTTTCTTT. It is translated as CASSLGGVAEAFF. V gene TRBV7-9 combines with J gene TRBJ1-1; D call uncertain. The germline V and J ends were trimmed by 1 base and 6 bases, with 9 bases remaining between them. Germline CDR1 reads SEHNR; CDR2 reads FQNEAQ (reference sequence). The CDR3 has 13 residues.

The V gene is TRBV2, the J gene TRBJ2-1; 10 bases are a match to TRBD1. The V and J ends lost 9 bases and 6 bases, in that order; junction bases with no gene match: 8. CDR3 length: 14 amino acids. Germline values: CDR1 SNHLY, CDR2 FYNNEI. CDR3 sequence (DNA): TGTGCCAGTCCGGGACAGGGGACCTTCAATGAGCAGTTCTTC. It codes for CASPGQGTFNEQFF.

CDR3: CAMTPGQYYGYTF. DNA for the CDR3: TGTGCCATGACACCGGGACAGTACTATGGCTACACCTTC. The rearrangement links TRBV10-3 to TRBJ1-2; 7 nucleotides align to TRBD1. From germline, CDR1 is ENHRY and CDR2 SYGVKD. The CDR3 length is 13 residues. V trimming: 9 bases; J trimming: 3 bases; junction bases outside the gene matches: 7.

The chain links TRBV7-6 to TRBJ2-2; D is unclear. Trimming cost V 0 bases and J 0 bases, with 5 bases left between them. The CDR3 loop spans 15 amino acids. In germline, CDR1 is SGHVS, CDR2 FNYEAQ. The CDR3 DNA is TGTGCCAGCAGCTTAGCGGCTGCGAACACCGGGGAGCTGTTTTTT. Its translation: CASSLAAANTGELFF.

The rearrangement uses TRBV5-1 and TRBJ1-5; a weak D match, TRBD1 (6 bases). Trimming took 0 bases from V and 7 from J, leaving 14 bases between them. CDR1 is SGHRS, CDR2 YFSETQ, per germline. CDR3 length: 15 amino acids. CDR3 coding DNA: TGCGCCAGCAGCTTGGCGGGGGGCGTTGGACAGCCCCAGCATTTT. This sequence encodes CASSLAGGVGQPQHF.

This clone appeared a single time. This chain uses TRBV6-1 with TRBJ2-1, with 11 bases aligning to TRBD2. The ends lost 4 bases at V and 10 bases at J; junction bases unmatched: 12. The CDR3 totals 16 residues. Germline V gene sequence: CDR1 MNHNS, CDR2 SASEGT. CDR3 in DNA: TGTGCCAGCAGTGGACGGGAACTAGCGGGGGAGAGGGAGCAGTTCTTC. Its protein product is CASSGRELAGEREQFF.